A single sample gave rise to the 30 T cell receptor beta chains below, sequenced in a study of cytomegalovirus exposure and HLA in healthy donors. The PCR had 60 Vbeta and 13 Jbeta primers. The assay was immunoSEQ multiplex PCR, and TCRdb's table has in-frame clones only and misses some. The sample records roughly 99,000 clones, roughly 87% being singletons. Sequenced material: PBMCs. The receptors were gathered from a man aged 25-45 years in good health and CMV-seropositive.

This chain joins TRBV7-9 and TRBJ1-3; tentatively, D is TRBD1 (5 bases). CDR3 length equals 15 residues. Germline-derived CDR1 and CDR2 are SEHNR and FQNEAQ (reference sequence). V lost 5 bases to trimming and J lost 6 bases, with 17 bases between them. In DNA, the CDR3 is TGTGCCAGCAGCCCCTCGGCCGACAGTACAAACACCATATATTTT. Amino acids: CASSPSADSTNTIYF.

The chain carries TRBV5-1 and TRBJ1-3, with D possibly being TRBD1 (5 bases). Trimming cost V 1 base and J 4 bases, with 18 bases left between them. The germline V gene has CDR1 SGHRS and CDR2 YFSETQ. The CDR3 is 17 amino acids. In DNA, the CDR3 is TGCGCCAGCAGCTTGAGCTCCCAGGGTTCCTCCGGAAACACCATATATTTT. The encoded protein is CASSLSSQGSSGNTIYF.

This rearrangement joins TRBV27 to TRBJ1-4; D remains unclear. Trimming stripped 3 bases from V and 4 bases from J, with 6 bases between. The germline V gene encodes CDR1 MNHEY and CDR2 SMNVEV (reference sequence). This CDR3 has 13 amino acids. This chain's CDR3 is CASSFGFNEKLFF. The CDR3, as DNA: TGTGCCAGCAGTTTCGGGTTTAATGAAAAACTGTTTTTT.

V is TRBV19 and J is TRBJ2-5; 9 nucleotides line up with TRBD1. The CDR3 contains 14 residues. The junction had 3 bases not matched to a gene; V was cut back by 6 bases and J by 1 base. Germline V CDR1 and CDR2: LNHDA, SQIVND (reference sequence). The CDR3 protein is CASRMTGGQETQYF. CDR3 sequence (DNA): TGTGCCAGTAGGATGACAGGGGGCCAAGAGACCCAGTACTTC.

Regarding this clone: The junction departs from germline at one end; a sequencing error may be responsible. The chain has TRBV2 and TRBJ1-1, with D perhaps TRBD1 (5 bases). The CDR3 spans 13 residues. The germline CDR1 and CDR2 sequences are SNHLY and FYNNEI. CDR3 DNA: TGTGCCAGCAGTGAGTCGTGGGCGGGACTAACCTTTTTT. Translation gives CASSESWAGLTFF.

A single count supports this clone. The rearrangement joins TRBV6-5 to TRBJ2-1; maybe TRBD2 (6 bases). This CDR3 contains 14 residues. CDR1 and CDR2 (germline): MNHEY, SVGAGI. V was pared by 8 bases and J by 2 bases, with 13 bases between. CDR3 protein: CASARGTAYNEQFF. In nucleotides, the CDR3 is TGTGCCAGCGCTCGGGGGACGGCCTACAATGAGCAGTTCTTC.

The gene calls are TRBV28 and TRBJ1-1; 9 nucleotides line up with TRBD1. The CDR3 sequence is 16 residues long. Germline lookup yields CDR1 MDHEN and CDR2 SYDVKM. With V trimmed by 1 base and J by 4 bases, 7 bases remained unmatched. In DNA form, the CDR3 reads TGTGCCAGCAGTTTATCCCCCGGGACAGGGACCACTGAAGCTTTCTTT. It specifies CASSLSPGTGTTEAFF.

This chain uses TRBV6-1 with TRBJ1-5; 9 bases map to TRBD1. The J segment lost 7 bases and the V segment lost 6 bases, leaving 10 bases of the junction unmatched. Germline lookup yields CDR1 MNHNS and CDR2 SASEGT. CDR3 size: 15 residues. In nucleotides, the CDR3 is TGTGCCAGCAGCAGCGGGACAGGGTTTCAACAGCCCCAGCATTTT. It yields the protein CASSSGTGFQQPQHF.

The CDR3 DNA reads TGTGCCAGCAGCTTGGGCAGTATCCCCTATAATTCACCCCTCCACTTT. It yields the protein CASSLGSIPYNSPLHF. The J gene is TRBJ1-6, the V gene TRBV7-6; no reliable D call. CDR1 and CDR2 (germline): SGHVS, FNYEAQ. There are 16 residues in the CDR3. Trimming stripped 3 bases from V and 2 bases from J, with 11 bases between.

Only one count was recorded for this clone. This rearrangement joins TRBV11-2 to TRBJ1-1; TRBD1 agrees at 7 bases. Germline CDR1 reads SGHAT; CDR2 reads FQNNGV. V trimming: 5 bases; J trimming: 3 bases; junction bases outside the gene matches: 9. The CDR3 is made up of 15 amino acids. In nucleotides, the CDR3 is TGTGCCAGCAGCCTCGGAGACAGGGACGACACTGAAGCTTTCTTT. It specifies CASSLGDRDDTEAFF.

In nucleotides, the CDR3 is TGTGCCGTGGTAGGGGTCTATGGCTACACCTTC. This encodes CAVVGVYGYTF. This chain joins TRBV6-5 and TRBJ1-2, with a possible D match to TRBD1 (5 bases). Germline CDR1 reads MNHEY; CDR2 reads SVGAGI. The CDR3 loop spans 11 amino acids. Trimming pared 11 bases from V and 4 bases from J, leaving 11 bases between.

The rearrangement joins TRBV19 to TRBJ1-4; possible D gene TRBD1, 5 bases. This CDR3 is built from 17 residues. In germline, CDR1 is LNHDA, CDR2 SQIVND (reference sequence). V was trimmed by 1 base and J by 1 base, leaving 13 bases between them. Here the CDR3 DNA reads TGTGCCAGTAGTATAGTTGCCAAGGGGATAACTAATGAAAAACTGTTTTTT. It is translated as CASSIVAKGITNEKLFF. Based on the CDR3 plus reference TRBV19 and TRBJ1-4, the full variable domain is DGGITQSPKYLFRKEGQNVTLSCEQNLNHDAMYWYRQDPGQGLRLIYYSQIVNDFQKGDIAEGYSVSREKKESFPLTVTSAQKNPTAFYLCASSIVAKGITNEKLFFGSGTQLSVL.

The chain combines TRBV6-4 with TRBJ2-1; 8 nucleotides match TRBD2. The V gene end was trimmed by 3 bases and the J gene end by 7 bases; junction bases not matched to a gene: 2. The CDR3 covers 13 residues. Germline assignment: CDR1 MRHNA and CDR2 SNTAGT. The CDR3 DNA reads as TGTGCCAGCAGTGAACTAGCGGAAAATGAGCAGTTCTTC. It is translated as CASSELAENEQFF.

The chain uses TRBV6-1 and TRBJ2-1; a weak D match, TRBD2 (6 bases). Germline CDR1 is MNHNS and CDR2 is SASEGT. The CDR3 length is 16 residues. V was cut by 3 bases and J by 8 bases, with 20 bases left in between. In DNA form, the CDR3 reads TGTGCCAGCAGTGATGGTGCGGGGATTTTGGAGGATGAGCAGTTCTTC. Translated, it gives CASSDGAGILEDEQFF.

This clone has a single count. The chain joins TRBV10-3 to TRBJ1-2, with D possibly TRBD1 on 5 matching bases. CDR3 size: 13 residues. Looked up from germline, CDR1 is ENHRY and CDR2 is SYGVKD. The V end was cut by 7 bases, the J end by 0 bases, with 9 bases between. Here the CDR3 reads CAITPGPNYGYTF. The CDR3 nucleotides read TGTGCCATCACGCCAGGGCCTAACTATGGCTACACCTTC.

This clone was observed a single time. This chain joins TRBV10-3 and TRBJ2-3, with 10 bases fitting TRBD2. The CDR3 runs 17 residues. CDR1 and CDR2 from the germline V gene are ENHRY and SYGVKD. V shed 0 bases and J 0 bases; nucleotides not matched to a gene: 3. The CDR3 is CAISESTSGVSTDTQYF. Written as DNA, the CDR3 is TGTGCCATCAGTGAGTCTACTAGCGGGGTTAGCACAGATACGCAGTATTTT.

This sequence joins TRBV6-5 and TRBJ2-3; D call uncertain. Germline V gene lookup returns CDR1 MNHEY and CDR2 SVGAGI. CDR3 length: 14 residues. The V end lost 7 bases, the J end lost 0 bases, and 11 bases lay between the germline ends. The DNA for the CDR3 is TGTGCCAGCACCGCTCACTCTAGCACAGATACGCAGTATTTT. Protein: CASTAHSSTDTQYF.

The chain combines TRBV2 with TRBJ1-4, with 7 bases that match TRBD1. The length of the CDR3 is 14 residues. With 7 bases clipped from V and 8 bases from J, the junction kept 10 bases outside the gene matches. The germline CDR1 and CDR2 sequences are SNHLY and FYNNEI. The CDR3 DNA reads TGTGCCAGCACCCTCAAGGGGGCCGGCGAAAAACTGTTTTTT. The encoded protein is CASTLKGAGEKLFF.

In this sample, this clone turned up once. The chain recombines TRBV7-9 with TRBJ1-2; D unclear. Trimming removed 5 bases at V and 2 bases at J, with 15 bases between. CDR1 is SEHNR and CDR2 is FQNEAQ in the germline V gene (reference sequence). The CDR3 contains 15 residues. The CDR3 here is CASSQNSGLNYGYTF. CDR3 DNA: TGTGCCAGCAGCCAGAACAGCGGGCTGAACTATGGCTACACCTTC. Full variable domain (remainder filled in from reference TRBV7-9 and TRBJ1-2): DTGVSQNPRHKITKRGQNVTFRCDPISEHNRLYWYRQTLGQGPEFLTYFQNEAQLEKSRLLSDRFSAERPKGSFSTLEIQRTEQGDSAMYLCASSQNSGLNYGYTFGSGTRLTVV.

This chain joins TRBV2 and TRBJ1-5, with D unresolved. CDR1 SNHLY and CDR2 FYNNEI come from the germline V gene. The CDR3 has 14 amino acids. V was trimmed by 4 bases and J by 3 bases, leaving 10 bases between them. Written as DNA, the CDR3 is TGTGCCAGCAGTGTTCAGGAAAACAATCAGCCCCAGCATTTT. It specifies CASSVQENNQPQHF.

The chain recombines TRBV27 with TRBJ2-7; D ambiguous. CDR3 length: 12 residues. Looked up from germline, CDR1 is MNHEY and CDR2 is SMNVEV (reference sequence). V lost 5 bases and J 1 base, leaving 6 bases between the germline ends. As DNA, the CDR3 is TGTGCCAGCAGTCCTGCGTCCTACGAGCAGTACTTC. This gives the protein CASSPASYEQYF.

This chain joins TRBV5-1 and TRBJ1-2, with a weak D call TRBD1 (5 bases). The V end was cut by 1 base, the J end by 5 bases, with 12 bases between. The CDR3 is made up of 14 amino acids. The germline CDR1 and CDR2 sequences are SGHRS and YFSETQ. The CDR3 DNA sequence: TGCGCCAGCAGCTTGAGGGGATTGCAATATGGCTACACCTTC. Protein sequence: CASSLRGLQYGYTF.

This clone appeared a few times. The chain links TRBV9 to TRBJ1-2; no firm D call. CDR3 length equals 13 residues. Germline assignment: CDR1 SGDLS and CDR2 YYNGEE. V shed 7 bases and J shed 2 bases, with 12 bases lying between them. The CDR3 sequence: CASRSPGNYGYTF. CDR3 bases: TGTGCCAGCCGCTCACCAGGCAACTATGGCTACACCTTC.

This clone was recorded only once. The V gene is TRBV25-1, the J gene TRBJ2-4; 7 nucleotides match TRBD2. Germline CDR1 reads MGHDK; CDR2 reads SYGVNS. J lost 12 bases, V lost 3 bases, and 23 bases had no gene match. The CDR3 has 18 residues. Here the CDR3 reads CASSDARFTGTIGSSQYF. DNA for the CDR3: TGTGCCAGCAGTGATGCACGTTTCACCGGGACTATAGGAAGCAGTCAGTACTTC.

The chain employs TRBV6-5 and TRBJ1-5, with 10 bases fitting TRBD1. The V gene end was trimmed by 6 bases and the J gene end by 6 bases; junction bases not matched to a gene: 5. Looked up from germline, CDR1 is MNHEY and CDR2 is SVGAGI. The CDR3 consists of 14 residues. DNA of the CDR3: TGTGCCAGCAGAAGGACAGGGGGAGGTCAGCCCCAGCATTTT. Its translation is CASRRTGGGQPQHF.

On this clone itself: One junction end does not reproduce the germline sequence, and a read error may be involved. This chain links TRBV15 with TRBJ2-6; a weak D match, TRBD1 (5 bases). The CDR3 consists of 18 residues. Looked up from germline, CDR1 is LNHNV and CDR2 is YYDKDF (reference sequence). This chain's CDR3 is CATSRNHPQSSGANGLTF. In DNA form, the CDR3 reads TGTGCCACCAGCAGAAACCATCCGCAGAGCTCTGGGGCCAACGGCCTGACTTTC.

The gene calls are TRBV5-1 and TRBJ2-3, with 13 nucleotides matching TRBD2. With 4 bases clipped from V and 8 bases from J, the junction kept 7 bases outside the gene matches. This CDR3 has 15 amino acids. CDR1 is SGHRS, CDR2 YFSETQ, per germline. CDR3: CASSELAGGPGTQYF. As DNA, the CDR3 is TGCGCCAGCAGCGAACTAGCGGGGGGGCCGGGTACGCAGTATTTT.

The chain uses TRBV18 and TRBJ1-3; 8 nucleotides match TRBD1. Germline V gene sequence: CDR1 KGHSH, CDR2 LQKENI. The CDR3 length is 14 residues. J was trimmed by 3 bases and V by 3 bases; bases with no gene match: 1. This CDR3 reads CASSPDRGGNTIYF. CDR3 bases: TGTGCCAGCTCACCTGACAGGGGTGGAAACACCATATATTTT.

This clone was seen only a few times. The chain is built from TRBV11-2 and TRBJ2-1, with D possibly matching TRBD1 (5 bases). The V end lost 2 bases, the J end lost 9 bases, and 14 bases lay between the germline ends. This CDR3 is 14 amino acids long. CDR1 and CDR2 (germline): SGHAT, FQNNGV. The CDR3 DNA reads as TGTGCCAGCAGCTTAAGGGGCAGTCCAGGTGAGCAGTTCTTC. Amino acids: CASSLRGSPGEQFF.

The chain recombines TRBV7-9 with TRBJ2-3; D perhaps matches TRBD2 (6 bases). Trimming shortened V by 5 bases and J by 0 bases, and 15 bases separated the two germline ends. The CDR3 sequence is 16 residues long. The germline V gene encodes CDR1 SEHNR and CDR2 FQNEAQ (reference sequence). The CDR3 DNA sequence: TGTGCCAGCAGCCACCATGGGGGGTCTAGCACAGATACGCAGTATTTT. Translation gives CASSHHGGSSTDTQYF.